The rows below give T cell receptor beta chains drawn from one sample of a study of control samples from healthy donors and cancer patients. Clones were sequenced by immunoSEQ multiplex PCR, and TCRdb holds only the in-frame ones, with some missing. The data contain about 160,000 clones, about 94% of them singletons. The specimen sequenced was PBMCs. Receptors originate from a man aged 55 to 70 with colorectal cancer. The CDR3 runs from the conserved cysteine through the conserved F or W. A D gene is named only where the DNA matches it firmly. Size is omitted from some rows. Given values are once, few, many or a class for expanded clones.

clone size,J gene,V gene,D gene,CDR3 DNA,CDR3 protein
.,TRBJ2-3,TRBV5-4,.,TGTGCCAGCAGCTTGGCATCGGATCCCACAGATACGCAGTATTTT,CASSLASDPTDTQYF
.,TRBJ1-4,TRBV6-5,TRBD1,TGTGCCAGCAGTTACTCGGGGACAGGGCAAGAAAAACTGTTTTTT,CASSYSGTGQEKLFF
.,TRBJ2-5,TRBV6-2/TRBV6-3,.,TGTGCCAGCAGCCCACCTGGAGGGGGGAGGGAGACCCAGTACTTC,CASSPPGGGRETQYF
.,TRBJ2-5,TRBV7-9,.,TGTGCCAGCGAGATAAGTGAAGAGACCCAGTACTTC,CASEISEETQYF
.,TRBJ1-5,TRBV6-2/TRBV6-3,.,TGTGCCAGCAGTTCCGGGGGGGGAGGGGGTCAGCCCCAGCATTTT,CASSSGGGGGQPQHF
once,TRBJ2-2,TRBV19,.,TGTGCCAGTAGTCCGACTCGGCCCGGGGAGCTGTTTTTT,CASSPTRPGELFF
.,TRBJ1-4,TRBV3-1/TRBV3-2,TRBD1,TGTGCCAGCAGCAACTCGGACAGGAAAGGACAACTGTTTTTT,CASSNSDRKGQLFF
few,TRBJ1-2,TRBV30,.,TGTGCCTGGAGTGGAGAGAGCTATGGCTACACCTTC,CAWSGESYGYTF
.,TRBJ2-2,TRBV19,.,TGTGCCACCAGGATGGGCGGACAAGGACGAGGCGGGGAGCTGTTTTTT,CATRMGGQGRGGELFF
.,TRBJ1-3,TRBV3-1/TRBV3-2,TRBD1,TGTGCCAGCAGCCAATCGACAGGGGTAGCGGCCGGAAACACCATATATTTT,CASSQSTGVAAGNTIYF
.,TRBJ2-7,TRBV5-1,TRBD1,TGCGCCAGCAGCCAAGGACAGGGCTTTTACGAGCAGTACTTC,CASSQGQGFYEQYF
.,TRBJ1-4,TRBV21-1,.,TGTGCCAGCAGCCCCGAGGGACGGGTTTGGAGTGAAAAACTGTTTTTT,CASSPEGRVWSEKLFF
.,TRBJ2-5,TRBV10-2,TRBD2,TGCGCCAGCAGGGGGGGACTAGCGGGGCAAGAGACCCAGTACTTC,CASRGGLAGQETQYF
.,TRBJ2-3,TRBV7-9,TRBD1,TGTGCCAGCAGCGCCGGACAGGGGAGCACAGATACGCAGTATTTT,CASSAGQGSTDTQYF
.,TRBJ2-1,TRBV14,TRBD1,TGTGCCAGCAGCCCCCTAGGGGGCACCTACAATGAGCAGTTCTTC,CASSPLGGTYNEQFF
.,TRBJ2-7,TRBV6-6,.,TGTGCCAGCAGTTCACAGGAGAACGAGCAGTACTTC,CASSSQENEQYF
.,TRBJ2-2,TRBV18,.,TGTGCCAGCTCACCCGGAGGGGAGAAGACCGGGGAGCTGTTTTTT,CASSPGGEKTGELFF
few,TRBJ2-1,TRBV27,.,TGTGCCAGCAGTTTACAGGGGAACAATGAGCAGTTCTTC,CASSLQGNNEQFF
.,TRBJ1-2,TRBV5-4,.,TGTGCCAGCAGGGGGGTGGCAGGGAGTGGCTATGGCTACACCTTC,CASRGVAGSGYGYTF
.,TRBJ1-6,TRBV19,.,TGTGCCAGTAGTCCCCGGGACACTGTGTTCTCGGCCCTCCACTTT,CASSPRDTVFSALHF
.,TRBJ2-3,TRBV19,TRBD2,TGTGCCAGTAGTATGAGTCTAGCGGGGGGACTCACAGATACGCAGTATTTT,CASSMSLAGGLTDTQYF
.,TRBJ1-2,TRBV2,.,TGTGCCAGCAGTGAATACGGGGGAGATGGCTACACCTTC,CASSEYGGDGYTF
.,TRBJ2-4,TRBV5-4,TRBD1,TGTGCCAGCAGCCCACGAGGACAGGGGGGGAACATTCAGTACTTC,CASSPRGQGGNIQYF
once,TRBJ1-5,TRBV6-4,.,TGTGCCAGCAGTGACAGGGCCGGCAATCAGCCCCAGCATTTT,CASSDRAGNQPQHF
once,TRBJ1-2,TRBV29-1,TRBD1,TGCAGCGTTCAAAGACAGGGGTTAGGTTATGGCTACACCTTC,CSVQRQGLGYGYTF
.,TRBJ2-3,TRBV6-5,TRBD2,TGTGCCAGCAGCCTAGCGGGGGGCACAGATACGCAGTATTTT,CASSLAGGTDTQYF
.,TRBJ2-2,TRBV7-2,.,TGTGCCAGCAGCACTCAGGGTATGAACACCGGGGAGCTGTTTTTT,CASSTQGMNTGELFF
.,TRBJ2-7,TRBV10-3,.,TGTGCAATCGGAGGGGGAAGCTCCTACGAGCAGTACTTC,CAIGGGSSYEQYF
once,TRBJ1-1,TRBV12-3/TRBV12-4,TRBD1,TGTGCCAGCGGAGACAGGGTGAACACTGAAGCTTTCTTT,CASGDRVNTEAFF
once,TRBJ2-1,TRBV5-4,.,TGTGCCAGCAGCCCCGGGACTCCAAACAATGAGCAGTTCTTC,CASSPGTPNNEQFF
.,TRBJ1-3,TRBV3-1/TRBV3-2,.,TGTGCCAGCAGCCAAACCTCTGGAAACACCATATATTTT,CASSQTSGNTIYF
once,TRBJ2-3,TRBV3-1/TRBV3-2,.,TGTGCCAGCAGCCAAGATAGCGCAGATACGCAGTATTTT,CASSQDSADTQYF
.,TRBJ1-2,TRBV5-3,.,TGTGCCAGAAGCGCATATGGCTACACCTTC,CARSAYGYTF
.,TRBJ1-5,TRBV6-6,.,TGTGCCAGCAGTTACGGGCAGTCCCTCCTACCCCAGCATTTT,CASSYGQSLLPQHF
.,TRBJ2-3,TRBV24-1,.,TGTGCCACCAGTGATACGCGGATCACAGATACGCAGTATTTT,CATSDTRITDTQYF
.,TRBJ2-1,TRBV20-1,TRBD2,TGCAGTGCTAGTCGCAGCGGGGGACGGAATGAGCAGTTCTTC,CSASRSGGRNEQFF
.,TRBJ1-2,TRBV7-2,.,TGTGCCAGCCTAACAACAGGGTTTAACTATGGCTACACCTTC,CASLTTGFNYGYTF
.,TRBJ1-1,TRBV7-2,TRBD1,TGTGCCAGCAGTCGTCAGGGGGATGCTGAAGCTTTCTTT,CASSRQGDAEAFF
.,TRBJ2-7,TRBV3-1/TRBV3-2,.,TGTGCCAGCAGCCAGGAGGAGTCTTCCAACACCGAGCAGTACTTC,CASSQEESSNTEQYF
.,TRBJ1-1,TRBV29-1,TRBD1,TGCAGCTCGGGACAGGGGAACACTGAAGCTTTCTTT,CSSGQGNTEAFF
.,TRBJ2-1,TRBV6-1,TRBD2,TGTGCCAGCAGTGAACCAGCGGGGGGTAACAATGAGCAGTTCTTC,CASSEPAGGNNEQFF
.,TRBJ2-3,TRBV18,.,TGTGCCAGCTCAGGACTGGGTGAAGATACGCAGTATTTT,CASSGLGEDTQYF
.,TRBJ1-6,TRBV27,.,TGTGCCAGCAAGGCAGTCGGCTATAATTCACCCCTCCACTTT,CASKAVGYNSPLHF
.,TRBJ1-6,TRBV14,.,TGTGCCAGCAGCCGGGAGACAGTCAATTCACCCCTCCACTTT,CASSRETVNSPLHF
once,TRBJ2-5,TRBV6-5,TRBD1,TGTGCCAGCAGCCCGATGACAGGGCCCCAAGAGACCCAGTACTTC,CASSPMTGPQETQYF
.,TRBJ1-2,TRBV29-1,TRBD1,TGCAGCGTAGTCGGGACAGGGGGTAGAGGCTACACCTTC,CSVVGTGGRGYTF
.,TRBJ2-1,TRBV3-1/TRBV3-2,.,TGTGCCAGCAGCCAAGATCCGACCCTTCGTCAGTTCTTC,CASSQDPTLRQFF
.,TRBJ1-1,TRBV19,.,TGTGCCAGTAGTGGATCTTATTGGGAAGCTTTCTTT,CASSGSYWEAFF
.,TRBJ2-5,TRBV11-2,TRBD2,TGTGCCAGCAGCATGGGGAGGGAGAAGACCCAGTACTTC,CASSMGREKTQYF
.,TRBJ1-4,TRBV6-5,.,TGTGCCAGCAGCCGATTCTTGAATGAAAAACTGTTTTTT,CASSRFLNEKLFF
.,TRBJ2-1,TRBV6-5,.,TGTGCCAGCAGTTACTCGGGCAGGTGGAACAATGAGCAGTTCTTC,CASSYSGRWNNEQFF
.,TRBJ2-4,TRBV4-2,TRBD2,TGTGCCAGCAGCCAAGGGGGGGAGGGCAAAAACATTCAGTACTTC,CASSQGGEGKNIQYF
.,TRBJ1-1,TRBV30,.,TGTGCCTGGAGAAAGAGAGGGGTCGACACTGAAGCTTTCTTT,CAWRKRGVDTEAFF
.,TRBJ2-1,TRBV9,.,TGTGCCAGCAGCGTAGCCCTACCGGGGGACAATGAGCAGTTCTTC,CASSVALPGDNEQFF
.,TRBJ1-1,TRBV3-1/TRBV3-2,TRBD1,TGTGCCAGCAGCCCTCGGGACAGGAACACTGAAGCTTTCTTT,CASSPRDRNTEAFF